This is a list of T cell receptor beta chains from one sample in a study of CD8 T cells in ankylosing spondylitis. In TCRdb, the 5' RACE reads were re-called with MiXCR into one record per CDR3 protein. Of some 840,000 distinct CDR3 sequences in the sample, approximately 12% were seen once. Sequencing input: blood, either unsorted or a sorted T cell fraction (not recorded which). The receptors shown here come from a male donor with ankylosing spondylitis. Both conserved end residues are part of each CDR3. D genes are given only for firm matches. Part of the rows lack a size; the others show once, few, many or a class for expanded clones.

CSARDPGQLTYEQYF | TGCAGTGCTAGAGACCCGGGACAATTAACCTACGAGCAGTACTTC | TRBV20-1 | . | few | TRBJ2-7
CASSRGRINYGYTF | TGTGCCAGCAGCCGGGGCAGGATAAACTATGGCTACACCTTC | TRBV7-2 | . | many | TRBJ1-2
CATSPPGGYEQYF | TGTGCCACCAGCCCCCCCGGGGGTTACGAGCAGTACTTC | TRBV15 | . | few | TRBJ2-7
CASSQGIAGGYNEQFF | TGCGCCAGCAGCCAGGGGATAGCGGGGGGCTACAATGAGCAGTTCTTC | TRBV4-1 | TRBD2 | few | TRBJ2-1
CASTRTSGSNEQFF | TGTGCCAGCACCAGGACTAGCGGCTCCAATGAGCAGTTCTTC | TRBV5-6 | TRBD2 | many | TRBJ2-1
CASSQLAGDKTGELFF | TGTGCCAGCAGCCAGCTAGCGGGAGACAAGACCGGGGAGCTGTTTTTT | TRBV3-1 | TRBD2 | . | TRBJ2-2
CASSQWENNSPLHF | TGCGCCAGCAGCCAATGGGAAAATAATTCACCCCTCCACTTT | TRBV4-3 | . | . | TRBJ1-6
CASSSPGSPSYEQYF | TGTGCCAGCAGCTCCCCTGGAAGTCCTTCCTACGAGCAGTACTTC | TRBV7-9 | . | . | TRBJ2-7
CASRGGQSSYNEQFF | TGTGCCAGCAGAGGCGGACAGAGCTCCTACAATGAGCAGTTCTTC | TRBV6-2/TRBV6-3 | . | . | TRBJ2-1
CASSLDGGAGGYTF | TGTGCCAGCAGCTTGGACGGAGGCGCGGGCGGCTACACCTTC | TRBV7-9 | . | few | TRBJ1-2
CASSSDSIEAFF | TGTGCCAGCAGCTCGGACAGTATAGAAGCTTTCTTT | TRBV7-9 | . | . | TRBJ1-1
CASSLVTYGYTF | TGTGCCAGCAGTTTAGTAACCTATGGCTACACCTTC | TRBV28 | . | . | TRBJ1-2
CASSLDGTASYEQYF | TGCGCCAGCAGCTTGGACGGGACGGCCTCCTACGAGCAGTACTTC | TRBV5-1 | . | . | TRBJ2-7
CATKGQVWWQYF | TGTGCCACCAAGGGACAGGTTTGGTGGCAGTACTTC | TRBV24-1 | TRBD1 | many | TRBJ2-7
CASSSQPGSEAFF | TGTGCCAGCAGCTCCCAACCAGGGTCTGAAGCTTTCTTT | TRBV7-8 | . | . | TRBJ1-1
CSARNREGTDTQYF | TGCAGTGCTAGAAATAGGGAAGGCACAGATACGCAGTATTTT | TRBV20-1 | . | . | TRBJ2-3
CASAGARVGELFF | TGTGCCAGCGCGGGGGCGCGGGTCGGGGAGCTGTTTTTT | TRBV7-3 | . | . | TRBJ2-2
CASSPDGGGMYEQYF | TGTGCCAGCAGCCCCGATGGAGGGGGTATGTACGAGCAGTACTTC | TRBV5-4 | . | few | TRBJ2-7
CSARLAVSYNEQFF | TGCAGTGCTAGACTAGCGGTGTCCTACAATGAGCAGTTCTTC | TRBV20-1 | TRBD2 | few | TRBJ2-1
CSARGLEEYEQYF | TGCAGTGCTAGGGGACTAGAAGAATACGAGCAGTACTTC | TRBV20-1 | TRBD2 | few | TRBJ2-7
CATDRARDNGYTF | TGTGCCACCGATAGGGCCAGGGATAATGGCTACACCTTC | TRBV28 | . | few | TRBJ1-2
CASSLVTGHNTEAFF | TGTGCCAGCAGCTTAGTGACCGGACACAACACTGAAGCTTTCTTT | TRBV7-2 | . | many | TRBJ1-1
CSARRPRGEQYF | TGCAGTGCTAGACGTCCCAGGGGCGAGCAGTACTTC | TRBV20-1 | . | many | TRBJ2-7
CASSFGGRWGNTIYF | TGTGCCAGCAGCTTTGGAGGGCGGTGGGGAAACACCATATATTTT | TRBV7-8 | . | few | TRBJ1-3
CATSDGRIRQPQHF | TGTGCCACCAGTGACGGGAGGATTCGCCAGCCCCAGCATTTT | TRBV24-1 | . | many | TRBJ1-5
CATWAGVINNEQFF | TGTGCCACCTGGGCGGGGGTGATAAACAATGAGCAGTTCTTC | TRBV10-3 | TRBD2 | . | TRBJ2-1
CASSQLQANYGYTF | TGTGCCAGCAGCCAATTACAGGCTAACTATGGCTACACCTTC | TRBV3-1 | . | once | TRBJ1-2
CASSPGGVREQYF | TGTGCCAGCAGCCCCGGCGGGGTGAGGGAGCAGTACTTC | TRBV3-1 | . | . | TRBJ2-7
CSARDQRIHEQFF | TGCAGTGCTAGAGATCAAAGGATCCATGAGCAGTTCTTC | TRBV20-1 | . | few | TRBJ2-1
CSVQVSYEQYF | TGCAGCGTTCAGGTGTCCTACGAGCAGTACTTC | TRBV29-1 | . | many | TRBJ2-7
CAISESTAGADTQYF | TGTGCCATCAGTGAGTCGACGGCAGGGGCAGATACGCAGTATTTT | TRBV10-3 | . | few | TRBJ2-3
CSAGTGDDTGELFF | TGCAGTGCAGGGACAGGGGACGACACCGGGGAGCTGTTTTTT | TRBV20-1 | TRBD1 | few | TRBJ2-2
CAISANRGSNQPQHF | TGTGCCATCAGTGCAAACAGGGGGAGCAATCAGCCCCAGCATTTT | TRBV10-3 | TRBD1 | . | TRBJ1-5
CASSLSETNYGYTF | TGTGCCAGCAGCTTGTCAGAGACTAACTATGGCTACACCTTC | TRBV7-8 | . | . | TRBJ1-2
CSASFPSGRAGSGELFF | TGCAGTGCTAGCTTCCCAAGCGGGAGGGCAGGTTCCGGGGAGCTGTTTTTT | TRBV20-1 | TRBD2 | . | TRBJ2-2
CASSFGTGDTEAFF | TGCGCCAGCAGTTTCGGGACAGGCGACACTGAAGCTTTCTTT | TRBV4-3 | TRBD1 | many | TRBJ1-1
CASSLGSEDEQFF | TGCGCCAGCAGCTTGGGATCGGAGGATGAGCAGTTCTTC | TRBV5-1 | . | . | TRBJ2-1
CASDYGYTF | TGTGCCAGTGACTATGGCTACACCTTC | TRBV7-2 | . | few | TRBJ1-2
CASSLAPTSYNEQFF | TGTGCCAGCAGTTTAGCTCCTACCTCCTACAATGAGCAGTTCTTC | TRBV12-3/TRBV12-4 | . | . | TRBJ2-1
CASSAGTGIETQYF | TGTGCCAGCAGCGCCGGGACAGGGATTGAGACCCAGTACTTC | TRBV6-1 | TRBD1 | . | TRBJ2-5
CASSLAGQFRDEQFF | TGTGCCAGCAGCTTAGCTGGACAGTTCCGCGACGAGCAGTTCTTC | TRBV7-9 | . | . | TRBJ2-1
CASSRGRAETQYF | TGCGCCAGCAGCAGGGGTAGAGCAGAGACCCAGTACTTC | TRBV5-1 | . | . | TRBJ2-5
CASSTQGPNSPLHF | TGTGCCAGTAGTACACAGGGGCCTAATTCACCCCTCCACTTT | TRBV19 | TRBD1 | . | TRBJ1-6
CSASDMAGKLFF | TGCAGTGCTAGCGACATGGCTGGAAAACTGTTTTTT | TRBV20-1 | . | . | TRBJ1-4
CSARDHYYTTHEQYF | TGCAGTGCTAGAGATCACTATTACACTACCCACGAGCAGTACTTC | TRBV20-1 | . | few | TRBJ2-7
CASSLGGTGLTEGQYF | TGCGCCAGCAGCTTGGGAGGGACAGGACTCACGGAAGGGCAGTACTTC | TRBV5-1 | TRBD1 | many | TRBJ2-7
CSAMEGGLVEQYF | TGCAGCGCCATGGAGGGAGGTCTAGTGGAGCAGTACTTC | TRBV20-1 | . | . | TRBJ2-7
CATSRGLEPANYGYTF | TGTGCCACCAGCAGAGGACTGGAACCAGCTAACTATGGCTACACCTTC | TRBV15 | . | few | TRBJ1-2